This passage covers 27 T cell receptor beta chains from one sample sequenced in a study of cytomegalovirus exposure and HLA in healthy donors (dated by TCRdb to 2015 to 2018). The library was built by means of the immunoSEQ multiplex PCR assay. For the multiplex PCR, a mixture combining 60 forward primers for TCR Vbeta segments and 13 reverse primers for TCR Jbeta segments was used. Here the immuneACCESS table is served through TCRdb, limited to in-frame sequences with V and J called. Missing clones are a known gap in these copies; in checked studies unresolved V genes cover under half, and the rest lacks a known reason. Recorded for this sample are 150,000 to 200,000 clones; 84% of them occurred a single time. The biggest ten clones account for 4.8% of the sample. Input material: PBMCs. The receptors shown here come from a girl aged 5-17 years in good health and CMV-seropositive.

This clone was seen only once. The gene calls are TRBV19 and TRBJ2-3; 13 bases align to TRBD2. This CDR3 has 16 amino acids. Germline-derived CDR1 and CDR2 are LNHDA and SQIVND (reference sequence). Trimming took 5 bases from V and 6 from J; bases not matched to a gene: 8. Written as DNA, the CDR3 is TGTGCCAGTAGTTTGACCGGGACTAGCGGGGTTGATACGCAGTATTTT. Its protein product is CASSLTGTSGVDTQYF.

V usage is TRBV7-2 and J usage is TRBJ2-3; the match to TRBD2 covers 8 bases. Trimming took 4 bases from V and 4 from J; bases not matched to a gene: 10. The CDR3 spans 16 residues. In germline, CDR1 is SGHTA, CDR2 FQGNSA. The CDR3 spells CASSSWTSPDPDTQYF. The CDR3 bases are TGTGCCAGCAGCTCGTGGACTAGCCCCGATCCAGATACGCAGTATTTT.

The V gene is TRBV10-1, the J gene TRBJ1-1, with 7 nucleotides matching TRBD1. Losses at the gene ends were 6 bases for V and 3 bases for J; bases not matched to a gene: 4. Germline assignment: CDR1 WNHNN and CDR2 SYGVQD (reference sequence). This CDR3 is 13 amino acids long. The CDR3 coding sequence is TGCGCCAGCAGCTACACAGGGGACACTGAAGCTTTCTTT. Translating gives CASSYTGDTEAFF.

V usage is TRBV6-1 and J usage is TRBJ1-1; D is undetermined. Per germline, CDR1 MNHNS and CDR2 SASEGT. Trimming removed 6 bases at V and 3 bases at J, with 11 bases between. CDR3 length: 13 residues. CDR3 residues: CASRGTLDTEAFF. The CDR3 bases are TGTGCCAGCAGGGGCACCTTGGACACTGAAGCTTTCTTT.

This rearrangement joins TRBV5-1 to TRBJ2-7; the D gene is possibly TRBD1 (5 bases). The CDR3 extends over 15 amino acids. CDR1 and CDR2 (germline): SGHRS, YFSETQ. Between the trimmed V and J ends, which lost 0 bases and 1 base, there was a span of 11 bases. For the CDR3, the DNA is TGCGCCAGCAGCTTGGAAGGGGTCCAGTCCTACGAGCAGTACTTC. Its protein product is CASSLEGVQSYEQYF.

The CDR3 region has the DNA TGTGCCACCTGGAGAGGACATTTGTACAATGAGCAGTTCTTC. This encodes CATWRGHLYNEQFF. V gene TRBV6-5 combines with J gene TRBJ2-1, with D tentatively TRBD1 (5 bases). V dropped 10 bases and J dropped 4 bases, with 17 bases sitting between them. This CDR3 comprises 14 residues. The germline CDR1 and CDR2 sequences are MNHEY and SVGAGI.

For this clone: Other DNA sequences in this specimen translate into the identical CDR3. V gene TRBV5-1 combines with J gene TRBJ1-2; TRBD1 aligns across 7 bases. CDR3 size: 14 residues. Germline V gives CDR1 SGHRS, CDR2 YFSETQ. Germline trimming cut 0 bases from V and 2 bases from J; bases unmatched to any gene: 1. Here the CDR3 reads CASSLDRGNYGYTF. CDR3 coding DNA: TGCGCCAGCAGCTTGGACAGGGGAAACTATGGCTACACCTTC.

This chain uses TRBV6-4 with TRBJ2-1; D gene uncertain. The germline V and J ends were trimmed by 3 bases and 3 bases, with 6 bases remaining between them. Germline CDR1 MRHNA, CDR2 SNTAGT. The CDR3 has 13 residues. The CDR3 region has the DNA TGTGCCAGCAGTGAGTGGCTCTACAATGAGCAGTTCTTC. The encoded protein is CASSEWLYNEQFF.

The rearrangement uses TRBV10-3 and TRBJ1-1; the D gene is possibly TRBD1 (6 bases). Germline CDR1 reads ENHRY; CDR2 reads SYGVKD. The V and J ends lost 7 bases and 1 base respectively, with 10 bases between them. This CDR3 contains 13 residues. The CDR3 protein is CAIKQGTNTEAFF. The CDR3 DNA reads TGTGCCATCAAACAGGGTACGAACACTGAAGCTTTCTTT.

This clone was seen only once. The rearrangement uses TRBV18 and TRBJ2-1, with D perhaps matching TRBD1 (5 bases). CDR3 length equals 13 residues. Trimming removed 4 bases at V and 9 bases at J, with 13 bases between. Germline assignment: CDR1 KGHSH and CDR2 LQKENI. The CDR3 sequence: CASSLDTAPEQFF. The DNA for the CDR3 is TGTGCCAGCTCACTGGACACAGCCCCTGAGCAGTTCTTC. The full variable domain, in which reference TRBV18 and TRBJ2-1 provide the parts outside the CDR3, is NAGVMQNPRHLVRRRGQEARLRCSPMKGHSHVYWYRQLPEEGLKFMVYLQKENIIDESGMPKERFSAEFPKEGPSILRIQQVVRGDSAAYFCASSLDTAPEQFFGPGTRLTVL.

The chain links TRBV25-1 to TRBJ2-1; D possibly corresponds to TRBD1 (5 bases). The V end was cut by 6 bases, the J end by 3 bases, with 9 bases between. The V gene's germline CDR1 is MGHDK and CDR2 SYGVNS. The CDR3 sequence is 13 residues long. In nucleotides, the CDR3 is TGTGCCAGCAGGGACATAAACTACAATGAGCAGTTCTTC. Translating gives CASRDINYNEQFF.

The genes are TRBV20-1 and TRBJ2-3; D gene ambiguous. The CDR3 extends over 11 amino acids. V was pared by 3 bases and J by 2 bases, with 3 bases between. The germline V gene has CDR1 DFQATT and CDR2 SNEGSKA (reference sequence). CDR3 amino acids: CSASHTDTQYF. CDR3 bases: TGCAGTGCTAGTCACACAGATACGCAGTATTTT.

This chain uses TRBV2 with TRBJ2-7; the match to TRBD2 covers 9 bases. Germline values: CDR1 SNHLY, CDR2 FYNNEI. This CDR3 contains 12 residues. J lost 5 bases, V lost 8 bases, and 4 bases had no gene match. The CDR3 region has the DNA TGTGCCAGCGAAGCGGGGGGCAACGAGCAGTACTTC. It specifies CASEAGGNEQYF.

The chain is built from TRBV11-3 and TRBJ1-1; 7 nucleotides agree with TRBD1. CDR1 SGHNT and CDR2 YENEEA come from the germline V gene. This CDR3 is 14 amino acids long. Losses at the gene ends were 2 bases for V and 5 bases for J; bases not matched to a gene: 5. The CDR3 DNA reads as TGTGCCAGCAGCTTAACAGGGGTCGGAACTGAAGCTTTCTTT. It codes for CASSLTGVGTEAFF.

The J gene is TRBJ1-4, the V gene TRBV27, with 9 bases fitting TRBD1. V was pared by 8 bases and J by 7 bases, with 8 bases of the junction left unmatched. This CDR3 spans 14 amino acids. Germline lookup yields CDR1 MNHEY and CDR2 SMNVEV (reference sequence). CDR3 loop: CASSRTGVTEKLFF. In DNA, the CDR3 is TGTGCCAGCTCGAGGACAGGGGTGACTGAAAAACTGTTTTTT.

Only a few counts were recorded for this clone. The rearrangement joins TRBV6-1 to TRBJ1-1; perhaps TRBD1 as D (6 bases). The CDR3 has 14 residues. V lost 6 bases to trimming and J lost 0 bases, with 11 bases between them. Looked up from germline, CDR1 is MNHNS and CDR2 is SASEGT. As DNA, the CDR3 is TGTGCCAGCAGAACAGGGTTTGTGAACACTGAAGCTTTCTTT. Protein product: CASRTGFVNTEAFF.

The chain combines TRBV2 with TRBJ1-1, with TRBD1 identical over 10 bases. CDR3 length equals 13 residues. Looked up from germline, CDR1 is SNHLY and CDR2 is FYNNEI. The V and J ends lost 5 bases and 6 bases, in that order; junction bases with no gene match: 3. This CDR3 is CASSRDRGSEAFF. The CDR3 region has the DNA TGTGCCAGCAGTCGGGACAGGGGCTCTGAAGCTTTCTTT.

The chain joins TRBV23-1 to TRBJ2-6, with D possibly TRBD2 on 5 matching bases. TRBV23-1 is classed as an ORF, of uncertain function. The ends were cut back, 0 bases at V and 0 bases at J, with 15 bases in the middle. The CDR3 runs to 19 residues. The CDR3 region is CASSQSSPRVSSGANVLTF. The CDR3 DNA reads TGCGCCAGCAGTCAATCATCCCCGAGGGTCAGCTCTGGGGCCAACGTCCTGACTTTC.

This clone was seen once. The CDR3, as DNA: TGTGCCAGCAGCACCACTAGCGGGGGGAACAATGAGCAGTTCTTC. Its protein is CASSTTSGGNNEQFF. This chain uses TRBV11-2 with TRBJ2-1; 12 bases line up with TRBD2. CDR1 is SGHAT, CDR2 FQNNGV, per germline. The CDR3 extends over 15 amino acids. V shed 5 bases, J shed 5 bases, and the junction held 4 bases outside the gene matches.

This clone was observed once. The rearrangement uses TRBV11-1 and TRBJ2-7; perhaps TRBD1 as D (6 bases). Germline lookup yields CDR1 SGHAT and CDR2 FQDESV (reference sequence). CDR3 length: 17 residues. V lost 3 bases and J lost 2, with 20 bases in between. CDR3 in amino acids: CASSLAGQYQFAYEQYF. As DNA, the CDR3 is TGTGCCAGCAGCTTGGCAGGACAGTATCAATTCGCCTACGAGCAGTACTTC. The variable domain in full, completed from reference TRBV11-1 and TRBJ2-7, reads EAEVAQSPRYKITEKSQAVAFWCDPISGHATLYWYRQILGQGPELLVQFQDESVVDDSQLPKDRFSAERLKGVDSTLKIQPAELGDSAMYLCASSLAGQYQFAYEQYFGPGTRLTVT.

The chain uses TRBV5-5 and TRBJ1-1, with 7 bases identical to TRBD1. J was trimmed by 5 bases and V by 4 bases; bases with no gene match: 8. Germline assignment: CDR1 SGHKS and CDR2 YYEKEE (reference sequence). The length of the CDR3 is 14 residues. CDR3 DNA: TGTGCCAGCAGCCGACAGGGATTTGAGACTGAAGCTTTCTTT. Translation gives CASSRQGFETEAFF.

The V call is TRBV9, the J call TRBJ2-6; a possible D gene is TRBD1 (5 bases). The CDR3 covers 18 residues. V dropped 6 bases and J dropped 2 bases, with 21 bases sitting between them. Germline V CDR1 and CDR2: SGDLS, YYNGEE. CDR3 coding DNA: TGTGCCAGCACTAAAGGGGTCTTACCCAGGGCTGGGGCCAACGTCCTGACTTTC. It encodes CASTKGVLPRAGANVLTF.

This clone was seen just once. This sequence joins TRBV2 and TRBJ1-2; no firm D call. This CDR3 is built from 14 residues. Deletions cut 2 bases from V and 1 base from J, with 8 bases between. Germline CDR1 SNHLY, CDR2 FYNNEI. The CDR3 nucleotides read TGTGCCAGCAGTGAATCTGGCCTTAACTATGGCTACACCTTC. Residues: CASSESGLNYGYTF.

V is TRBV6-5 and J is TRBJ2-7, with D perhaps matching TRBD1 (6 bases). This CDR3 region has 15 residues. Between the trimmed V and J ends, which lost 1 base and 6 bases, there was a span of 16 bases. Germline CDR1 is MNHEY and CDR2 is SVGAGI. The CDR3, as DNA: TGTGCCAGCAGTTACTTCGGGCAGGGGATGAGCGAGCAGTACTTC. The encoded protein is CASSYFGQGMSEQYF.

The V call is TRBV27, the J call TRBJ1-1; D might be TRBD1 (6 bases). The germline V gene has CDR1 MNHEY and CDR2 SMNVEV (reference sequence). This CDR3 region has 12 residues. Trimming took 6 bases from V and 7 from J, leaving 12 bases between them. Written as DNA, the CDR3 is TGTGCCAGCAGGCAGGGGAGGGGTGAAGCTTTCTTT. It encodes CASRQGRGEAFF.

This chain uses TRBV6-6 with TRBJ1-6; D remains unclear. The CDR3 is made up of 13 amino acids. The germline CDR1 and CDR2 sequences are MNHNY and SVGAGI (reference sequence). V was shortened by 2 bases and J by 7 bases, with 6 bases between the two germline ends. The CDR3 DNA is TGTGCCAGCAGTTACGTGGCCAATTCACCCCTCCACTTT. Translating it yields CASSYVANSPLHF.

The chain couples TRBV10-3 to TRBJ2-7, with 11 bases matching TRBD1. With V trimmed by 7 bases and J by 4 bases, 3 bases remained unmatched. Germline CDR1 and CDR2: ENHRY and SYGVKD. This CDR3 comprises 13 residues. Here the CDR3 DNA reads TGTGCCATCAACGGACAGGGGGCTTACGAGCAGTACTTC. This codes for CAINGQGAYEQYF.